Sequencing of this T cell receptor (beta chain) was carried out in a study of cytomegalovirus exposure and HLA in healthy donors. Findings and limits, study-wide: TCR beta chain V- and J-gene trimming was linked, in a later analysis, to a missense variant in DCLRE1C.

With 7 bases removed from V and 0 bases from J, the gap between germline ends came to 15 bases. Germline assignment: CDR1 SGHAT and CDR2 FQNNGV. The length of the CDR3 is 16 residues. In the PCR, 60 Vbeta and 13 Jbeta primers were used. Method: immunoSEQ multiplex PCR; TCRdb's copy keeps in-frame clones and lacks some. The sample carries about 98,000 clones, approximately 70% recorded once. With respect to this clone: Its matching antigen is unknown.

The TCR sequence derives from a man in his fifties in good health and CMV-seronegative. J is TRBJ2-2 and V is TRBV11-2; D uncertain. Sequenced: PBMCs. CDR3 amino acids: CASNARVVANTGELFF. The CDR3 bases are TGTGCCAGCAACGCGCGTGTGGTCGCGAACACCGGGGAGCTGTTTTTT.